This T cell receptor beta chain is from a study of T cell responses to AZD1222 COVID-19 vaccine. This CDR3 spans 14 amino acids. Germline assignment: CDR1 ENHRY and CDR2 SYGVKD. Between the trimmed V and J ends, which lost 6 bases and 2 bases, there was a span of 13 bases. Generated by immunoSEQ multiplex PCR, the TCRdb table keeps only in-frame clones and is missing some. The sample records around 110,000 clones, about nine tenths being singletons. The V gene is TRBV10-3, the J gene TRBJ2-5; weak D call: TRBD2 (6 bases). This TCR was sampled from an adult who received the AZD1222 COVID-19 vaccine. The sample here was peripheral blood, taken 28 days after the second AZD1222 dose. CDR3 DNA sequence: TGTGCCATCAGCCCTAGGAGGGAACAAGAGACCCAGTACTTC. This encodes CAISPRREQETQYF.